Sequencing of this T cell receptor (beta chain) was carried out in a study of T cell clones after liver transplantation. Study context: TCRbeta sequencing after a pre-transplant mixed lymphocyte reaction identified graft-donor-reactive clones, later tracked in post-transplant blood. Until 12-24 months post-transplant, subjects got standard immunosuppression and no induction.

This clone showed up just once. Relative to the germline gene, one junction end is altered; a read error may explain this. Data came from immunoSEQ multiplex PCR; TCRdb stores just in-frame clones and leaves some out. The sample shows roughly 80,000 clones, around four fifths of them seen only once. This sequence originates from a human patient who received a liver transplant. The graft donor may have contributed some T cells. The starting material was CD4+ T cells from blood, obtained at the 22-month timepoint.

In nucleotides, the CDR3 is TGTGCCAGCAGTTATGAGGGAGGAGTATGGGTCTTC. Amino acid sequence: CASSYEGGVWVF. The V call is TRBV6-6, the J call TRBJ2-1; possible D gene TRBD2, 6 bases. Germline V gene sequence: CDR1 MNHNY, CDR2 SVGAGI (reference sequence). The CDR3 consists of 12 residues.